This is a list of T cell receptor beta chains from one sample in a study of blood T cell repertoires in COVID-19. The protocol was immunoSEQ multiplex PCR, while the TCRdb copy is restricted to in-frame clones and leaves out a portion. This table has approximately 230,000 clones, under 90% appearing once. Sequencing input: peripheral blood. All receptors come from a man aged 25-40 years with active or convalescent COVID-19. The conserved cysteine and the conserved F or W are not part of the CDR3 here.

j_call	cdr3_length	v_call	cdr3_aa
TRBJ1-1	12	TRBV29-1	SVEDRTGAPEAF
TRBJ2-7	10	TRBV9	ASSVGGEEQY
TRBJ2-5	15	TRBV5-4	ASSPGGGGGKEETQY
TRBJ2-7	14	TRBV25-1	ASSESGTGGIYEQY
TRBJ2-7	13	TRBV5-1	ASSPTGGLVGEQY
TRBJ2-4	16	TRBV18	ASSPTPGLAGGPVIQY
TRBJ1-1	14	TRBV28	ASRLSGTGKKTEAF
TRBJ2-3	13	TRBV5-1	ASSSPQGAADTQY
TRBJ2-1	11	TRBV4-1	ASSPIDFNEQF
TRBJ2-7	12	TRBV7-9	ASSYAGTDYEQY
TRBJ2-3	17	TRBV28	ASSFSRSGTSGARDTQY
TRBJ1-1	14	TRBV5-1	ASSQNPQGKNTEAF
TRBJ1-2	13	TRBV24-1	ATSDPGHGNYGYT
TRBJ1-2	12	TRBV5-1	ASSSDRAFYGYT
TRBJ1-4	12	TRBV6-5	ASSYSTRSEKLF
TRBJ2-1	10	TRBV12-3/TRBV12-4	ASSLTLTVAF
TRBJ2-7	11	TRBV11-3	ASSFEAGGEQY
TRBJ2-5	13	TRBV7-9	ASSLYISGRETQY
TRBJ2-6	14	TRBV6-5	ASSSPGGPGANVLT
TRBJ2-5	9	TRBV30	AWSPLETQY
TRBJ1-2	12	TRBV27	ASSLGQTNYGYT
TRBJ2-5	14	TRBV21-1	ASSWPPGLRGETQY
TRBJ1-2	12	TRBV6-5	ASTPDRDPYGYT
TRBJ1-5	13	TRBV2	ASSERTGPNQPQH
TRBJ1-1	12	TRBV5-8	ASSKADRGRGAF
TRBJ1-6	13	TRBV30	AWSVGGRDNSPLH
TRBJ2-7	10	TRBV11-1	ASSLARYEQY
TRBJ2-3	11	TRBV4-2	ASSQDAADTQY
TRBJ1-1	15	TRBV7-9	ASSLGQGFFAGTEAF
TRBJ2-1	11	TRBV6-5	ASRKTGGNEQF
TRBJ1-2	11	TRBV6-5	AGATGFNYGYT
TRBJ1-5	13	TRBV19	ASSRQGGGNQPQH
TRBJ2-6	14	TRBV19	ASSKGHPSGANVLT
TRBJ1-2	14	TRBV7-9	ASSLGQGAVRNGYT
TRBJ2-7	12	TRBV5-4	ASSYRQGAYEQY
TRBJ2-2	15	TRBV5-1	ASSPPGSGGGIGELF
TRBJ2-3	11	TRBV7-3	ASSFRGTDTQY
TRBJ2-7	12	TRBV5-1	ASSFGTNSYEQY
TRBJ1-2	9	TRBV28	ASSTSYGYT
TRBJ1-4	14	TRBV7-9	ASSFGRKTFNEKLF
TRBJ2-5	11	TRBV7-9	ASSPGLEETQY
TRBJ2-2	12	TRBV28	ASSHGGVTGELF
TRBJ2-7	11	TRBV5-4	ASSTGQRYEQY
TRBJ1-2	12	TRBV6-5	ASRDRGTNYGYT
TRBJ2-1	12	TRBV10-3	AISARGSYNEQF
TRBJ2-3	13	TRBV7-9	ASSPILGGSDTQY
TRBJ1-2	14	TRBV6-5	ASSYELAETFYGYT
TRBJ2-1	12	TRBV2	ASKDTSGVNEQF
TRBJ2-7	13	TRBV3-1/TRBV3-2	ASTPRGGASYEQY
TRBJ1-5	11	TRBV12-3/TRBV12-4	ASSFVADQPQH
TRBJ1-1	11	TRBV2	ASDRGMNTEAF
TRBJ1-5	13	TRBV18	ASSPSTGGSQPQH
TRBJ2-5	9	TRBV14	ASSPRETQY